The T cell receptor beta chain under discussion was sequenced for a study of CD8 T cells in Susac syndrome. Random-hexamer reverse transcription was applied to 0.5 to 1 ug RNA. An immunoSEQ multiplex PCR amplified TCR beta CDR3 over 54 Vbeta and 13 Jbeta. In TCRdb, the immunoSEQ multiplex PCR reads were re-called with MiXCR into one record per CDR3 protein. The data contain some 18,000 distinct CDR3 sequences, approximately 95% of them singletons. V lost 4 bases, J lost 2 bases, and 15 bases lay in between. CDR3 length equals 16 residues. High-throughput TCR beta sequencing covered peripheral CD8+ and CD4+ T cells.

This receptor was identified in a human donor in good health. The J gene is TRBJ2-1, the V gene TRBV12-3 or TRBV12-4, with D hard to call. Sequencing was done on a sample of CD8+ T cells from PBMCs. In DNA form, the CDR3 reads TGTGCCAGCAGTTCCCTGACTGGCCTTCCCTACAATGAGCAGTTCTTC. It encodes CASSSLTGLPYNEQFF.